A selection of T cell receptor beta chains follows, all from one sample in a study of coeliac disease. Some clones are missing from TCRdb's copy, which holds only in-frame ones; the method was immunoSEQ multiplex PCR. This sample has about 3,700 clones, with about 70% found just once. The sequenced material came from intraepithelial lymphocytes from the gut. These receptors all stem from a man younger than 45 with celiac disease. The CDR3 runs from the conserved cysteine through the conserved F or W. The order of the fields is V gene, clone size, D gene, J gene, CDR3 protein, CDR3 DNA. The D gene is left open where the match is weak. A row's size may be missing; if present it is once, few, many or a size class.

>TRBV4-3|.|.|TRBJ2-1
CASSPAGLGQRPTDEQFF
TGCGCCAGCAGCCCAGCCGGATTAGGACAGCGCCCCACCGATGAGCAGTTCTTC
>TRBV7-6|.|TRBD2|TRBJ2-7
CASSSLARPYEQYF
TGTGCCAGCAGCTCACTAGCGAGGCCCTACGAGCAGTACTTC
>TRBV7-2|.|TRBD1|TRBJ2-1
CASRETGWNEQFF
TGTGCCAGCCGCGAGACAGGGTGGAATGAGCAGTTCTTC
>TRBV6-5|.|.|TRBJ1-2
CASSYQGLNYGYTF
TGTGCCAGCAGTTACCAGGGATTAAACTATGGCTACACCTTC
>TRBV9|.|TRBD1|TRBJ2-7
CASSGGQGSYEQYF
TGTGCCAGCAGCGGAGGACAGGGCTCCTACGAGCAGTACTTC
>TRBV19|once|.|TRBJ1-2
CASSVTANYGYTF
TGTGCCAGTAGCGTGACAGCTAACTATGGCTACACCTTC
>TRBV7-6|.|.|TRBJ2-5
CASSNPGSGDGETQYF
TGTGCCAGCAGCAACCCGGGTTCGGGGGATGGAGAGACCCAGTACTTC
>TRBV6-1|.|.|TRBJ2-4
CASSEAGDLAKNIQYF
TGTGCCAGCAGTGAAGCCGGGGATCTAGCCAAAAACATTCAGTACTTC
>TRBV27|.|TRBD1|TRBJ1-5
CASSLVQGDQPQHF
TGTGCCAGCAGCCTTGTACAGGGGGATCAGCCCCAGCATTTT
>TRBV6-7|.|.|TRBJ2-6
CASSSRMRYLQSRANVLTF
TGTGCCAGCAGTTCCAGGATGCGTTATTTACAAAGTCGGGCCAACGTCCTGACTTTC
>TRBV28|.|.|TRBJ2-7
CASSLWQESYEQYF
TGTGCCAGCAGTTTGTGGCAGGAATCCTACGAGCAGTACTTC
>TRBV7-2|.|.|TRBJ1-5
CASSSNRVGEQPQHF
TGTGCCAGCAGCTCGAACAGGGTTGGGGAGCAGCCCCAGCATTTT
>TRBV19|few|.|TRBJ1-5
CASSPRTDWSNQPQHF
TGTGCCAGTAGTCCACGGACAGATTGGAGCAATCAGCCCCAGCATTTT
>TRBV7-2|few|TRBD1|TRBJ1-5
CASSSPLTGQPQHF
TGTGCCAGCAGCTCCCCATTGACAGGGCAGCCCCAGCATTTT
>TRBV2|few|.|TRBJ2-2
CASSALAENTGELFF
TGTGCCAGCAGTGCCCTAGCCGAAAACACCGGGGAGCTGTTTTTT
>TRBV2|few|.|TRBJ1-5
CARLLPDKLIQPQHF
TGTGCCAGGCTGCTCCCGGACAAACTCATCCAGCCCCAGCATTTT
>TRBV6-5|.|.|TRBJ1-1
CASKTPNTEAFF
TGTGCCAGCAAAACACCGAACACTGAAGCTTTCTTT
>TRBV5-4|few|TRBD1|TRBJ2-7
CASSSTGTSYEQYF
TGTGCCAGCAGCTCGACAGGGACCTCCTACGAGCAGTACTTC
>TRBV7-9|.|TRBD1|TRBJ2-7
CASGETGASYEQYF
TGTGCCAGCGGGGAGACAGGGGCCTCCTACGAGCAGTACTTC
>TRBV10-2|few|TRBD1|TRBJ1-2
CASSGAGQGALYGYTF
TGCGCCAGCAGTGGGGCAGGACAGGGGGCGTTATATGGCTACACCTTC
>TRBV9|.|TRBD1|TRBJ2-7
CASSGGQGSYEQYF
TGTGCCAGCAGCGGGGGACAGGGGAGCTACGAGCAGTACTTC
>TRBV10-3|.|.|TRBJ2-4
CAISGQAQEGNIQYF
TGTGCCATCAGTGGACAGGCCCAAGAGGGAAACATTCAGTACTTC
>TRBV4-3|.|TRBD2|TRBJ2-2
CASSQLLAGGIVSGELFF
TGCGCCAGCAGCCAGCTTCTAGCGGGAGGGATTGTATCCGGGGAGCTGTTTTTT
>TRBV25-1|.|.|TRBJ2-2
CASSEWQGGAGELFF
TGTGCCAGCAGTGAATGGCAAGGGGGAGCCGGGGAGCTGTTTTTT
>TRBV6-4|.|.|TRBJ1-6
CAIHQIHIIYNSPLHF
TGTGCCATCCATCAGATCCACATTATCTATAATTCACCCCTCCACTTT
>TRBV27|.|.|TRBJ2-1
CATTHDSLYNEQFF
TGTGCCACCACGCACGATTCACTCTACAATGAGCAGTTCTTC
>TRBV4-3|.|.|TRBJ1-2
CASSQDVIGRPSGYTF
TGCGCCAGCAGCCAAGACGTCATTGGCAGGCCCAGTGGCTACACCTTC
>TRBV29-1|once|TRBD1|TRBJ1-2
CSVPSWTGGYYGYTF
TGCAGCGTCCCGTCCTGGACAGGGGGATACTATGGCTACACCTTC
>TRBV28|.|.|TRBJ1-2
CASSSPGLDYGYTF
TGTGCCAGCAGTTCTCCGGGACTGGACTATGGCTACACCTTC
>TRBV28|.|TRBD2|TRBJ2-7
CASSPRLAGGNEQYF
TGTGCCAGCAGCCCCCGACTAGCGGGAGGGAACGAGCAGTACTTC
>TRBV7-8|.|.|TRBJ1-4
CASSLNQGANEKLFF
TGTGCCAGCAGCTTAAACCAGGGTGCTAATGAAAAACTGTTTTTT
>TRBV15|.|.|TRBJ1-4
CATSRDTPRTNEKLFF
TGTGCCACCAGCAGAGATACCCCCCGTACAAATGAAAAACTGTTTTTT
>TRBV7-2|.|TRBD1|TRBJ1-1
CASRPGQMNTEAFF
TGTGCCAGCAGGCCGGGACAGATGAACACTGAAGCTTTCTTT
>TRBV7-3|once|TRBD2|TRBJ2-3
CASKWSGGDRDTQYF
TGTGCCAGCAAATGGAGCGGGGGGGATCGGGATACGCAGTATTTT
>TRBV7-6|large|.|TRBJ2-7
CASSLAGSSYEQYF
TGTGCCAGCAGCTTAGCAGGGAGTTCCTACGAGCAGTACTTC
>TRBV5-5|.|.|TRBJ2-3
CASSLGAWTYLADTQYF
TGTGCCAGCAGCTTGGGAGCGTGGACTTACCTTGCGGATACGCAGTATTTT
>TRBV21-1|.|.|TRBJ1-4
CASSKGVQGPNEKLFF
TGTGCCAGCAGCAAAGGGGTACAGGGTCCTAATGAAAAACTGTTTTTT
>TRBV7-9|few|TRBD1|TRBJ2-1
CASSTGQDDNEQFF
TGTGCCAGCAGCACGGGACAGGACGACAATGAGCAGTTCTTC
>TRBV7-9|.|.|TRBJ2-2
CASSPQVTGELFF
TGTGCCAGCAGCCCACAGGTGACCGGGGAGCTGTTTTTT
>TRBV18|.|TRBD1|TRBJ2-1
CASSPRGTGMNEQFF
TGTGCCAGCTCACCACGGGGGACAGGGATGAATGAGCAGTTCTTC
>TRBV6-1|.|.|TRBJ2-7
CASNLLGGSSYEQYF
TGTGCCAGCAATTTGTTAGGGGGATCTTCCTACGAGCAGTACTTC
>TRBV6-5|.|TRBD2|TRBJ2-7
CASSTTSGLRYEQYF
TGTGCCAGCAGTACCACTAGCGGGCTTCGCTACGAGCAGTACTTC
>TRBV6-1|.|.|TRBJ2-5
CASHINKGETQYF
TGTGCCAGCCATATAAACAAGGGGGAGACCCAGTACTTC
>TRBV7-9|.|.|TRBJ1-2
CASSLLGAFYGYTF
TGTGCCAGCAGCTTATTGGGGGCGTTCTATGGCTACACCTTC
>TRBV30|.|.|TRBJ2-2
CASGFWNTGELFF
TGTGCCTCAGGGTTTTGGAACACCGGGGAGCTGTTTTTT
>TRBV15|large|.|TRBJ1-4
CATSRDKGGYEKLFF
TGTGCCACCAGCAGAGATAAAGGCGGGTATGAAAAACTGTTTTTT
>TRBV7-2|few|TRBD2|TRBJ2-5
CASSSHPLAVWRETQYF
TGTGCCAGCAGCTCCCATCCCCTAGCGGTATGGCGAGAGACCCAGTACTTC
>TRBV28|few|TRBD2|TRBJ2-5
CASSLPPRASGSGETQYF
TGTGCCAGCAGTTTACCCCCTCGAGCTAGCGGGAGCGGAGAGACCCAGTACTTC